This record looks at one T cell receptor (beta chain) sequence and its context. CDR3 length: 13 residues. Germline-derived CDR1 and CDR2 are LGHNA and YSLEER. UMI labels and 5' RACE were used to prepare the TRB cDNA libraries. One entry per CDR3 protein, without DNA, is what TCRdb gives after re-calling the 5' RACE reads. The sample's table shows approximately 60,000 distinct CDR3 sequences. Each CD8+ T cell subset was flow-sorted in triplicate. Every sort contained 300,000 or so cells. This record belongs to a study of CXCR3-negative and CXCR3-positive naive CD8 T cells. For the study at large: About 140 million TRB reads were obtained in total, which works out to about 1.5 +/- 0.3 million per library.

The J gene is TRBJ2-3, the V gene TRBV4-3. The material sequenced was memory CD8+ T cells from blood. The clonotype originates from a human donor in good health. Some clones in this sample may be carry-over from other donors' samples. This CDR3 reads CASSISVSDTQYF.